Listed below are T cell receptor beta chains from one sample, sequenced in a study of blood T cells in healthy people across ages. Each CDR3 protein gets one entry after TCRdb re-called the 5' RACE reads with MiXCR. This sample has under 1,100,000 distinct CDR3 sequences, with roughly a quarter found just once. This sample also belongs to another study, concerning T cells of mothers and their children.

Source material: blood. The receptors were sampled from a girl aged 2 to 10 in good health. Each CDR3 is given without its conserved first and last residue. D genes are given only for firm matches.

D	J	V	CDR3
TRBD2	TRBJ2-3	TRBV9	ASSVAAGGPVDTQY
TRBD1	TRBJ1-1	TRBV20-1	SAGGQGAEAF
TRBD2	-	TRBV3-1	ASSPASGGLSLLSNEQF
-	TRBJ1-1	TRBV7-6	ASSLVAGVNTEAF
-	TRBJ2-7	TRBV21-1	ASSKGEPLQWGEQY
-	TRBJ2-4	TRBV28	ASSGRRSTKNIQY
TRBD1	TRBJ1-4	TRBV28	ASSFTGVDEKLF
-	TRBJ2-1	TRBV28	ASSLSQDSYNEQF
TRBD2	TRBJ2-3	TRBV20-1	SAGAGVGTSTDTQY
TRBD2	TRBJ2-5	TRBV7-2	ASHAQASGRGETQY
TRBD2	TRBJ2-7	TRBV7-9	ASSFTSDPYEQY
TRBD2	TRBJ2-5	TRBV29-1	SVWGGAGEETQY
-	-	TRBV7-2	ASSLAGWNEQY
TRBD1	TRBJ1-1	TRBV7-9	ASSLDRQGNTEAF
-	-	TRBV10-3	AISDRSSAGEQF
-	TRBJ1-4	TRBV5-4	ASSLGIFDSEDEKLF
TRBD2	TRBJ2-1	TRBV4-2	ASSRERTSVNEQF
-	TRBJ1-5	TRBV6-2/TRBV6-3	ASIEEGSYQPQH
TRBD1	-	TRBV27	ASRKGQGYEQY
-	-	TRBV3-1	ASSQEPSDLNYEQY
-	-	TRBV28	ASSRLGIAYEQY
TRBD1	TRBJ2-7	TRBV6-2/TRBV6-3	ASSSTDRGHYDEQY
TRBD1	TRBJ2-1	TRBV7-9	ASSPSGTGSYNEQF
-	TRBJ2-5	TRBV11-2	ASSLGGRGETQY
TRBD2	TRBJ2-1	TRBV4-1	ASSQPSSGSQNEQF
-	-	TRBV2	ASRRSGEYIDEQF
-	-	TRBV5-1	ASSPFGNLDYEQY
TRBD1	TRBJ1-2	TRBV20-1	SASQGAGPYGYT
TRBD2	TRBJ2-4	TRBV2	ASTHDSGMENIQY
-	TRBJ2-1	TRBV7-8	ASSPPRAAYNEQF
-	TRBJ2-2	TRBV6-2/TRBV6-3	ASGLGRPNTGELF
-	-	TRBV5-1	ASSRGLHEQY
-	TRBJ2-5	TRBV6-2/TRBV6-3	ASSFGPLGEQY
TRBD1	TRBJ2-2	TRBV6-2/TRBV6-3	ASSATTGVKGTGKLF
TRBD2	TRBJ2-3	TRBV7-8	ASSNPGAGGPQDTQY
-	TRBJ1-4	TRBV7-2	ASSQGGVEKLF
TRBD1	TRBJ2-7	TRBV11-2	ASSLLRDSYEQY
-	TRBJ2-6	TRBV7-2	ASSLPGQNSGANVLT
-	TRBJ1-3	TRBV29-1	SAWSGNTIY
TRBD2	TRBJ2-7	TRBV20-1	SAKRDYTWEQY
-	TRBJ2-7	TRBV27	ASSSLIGGPYEQY
TRBD2	TRBJ2-2	TRBV11-2	ASSPELAYTVANTGELF
-	TRBJ2-7	TRBV5-1	ASSPGTGETYEQY
-	TRBJ1-5	TRBV12-3/TRBV12-4	ASTYAVEKPQH
TRBD1	TRBJ1-5	TRBV7-9	ASSLVRQGGDQPQH
TRBD1	TRBJ1-1	TRBV7-3	ASSLFPLDREAF
TRBD1	TRBJ1-1	TRBV28	ASSQGQGARSRAF
TRBD2	TRBJ2-1	TRBV7-9	ASRRRTSQGYNEQF
-	TRBJ2-5	TRBV28	ASSFVARQETQY
TRBD1	TRBJ2-2	TRBV2	ASRDPRQGLTGELF
-	TRBJ2-3	TRBV5-1	ASSPGLLRGTDTQY